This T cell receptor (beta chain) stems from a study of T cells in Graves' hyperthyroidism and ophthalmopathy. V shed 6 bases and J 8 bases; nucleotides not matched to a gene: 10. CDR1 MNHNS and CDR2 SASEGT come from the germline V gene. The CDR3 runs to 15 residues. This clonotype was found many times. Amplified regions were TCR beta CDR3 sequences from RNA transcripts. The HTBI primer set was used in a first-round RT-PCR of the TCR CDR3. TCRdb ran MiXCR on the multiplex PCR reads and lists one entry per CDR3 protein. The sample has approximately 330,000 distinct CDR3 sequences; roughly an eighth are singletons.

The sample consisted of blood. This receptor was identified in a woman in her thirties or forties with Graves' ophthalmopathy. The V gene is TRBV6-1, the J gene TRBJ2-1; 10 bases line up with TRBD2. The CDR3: CASSWSGLAGDEQFF. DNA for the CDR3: TGTGCCAGCAGCTGGAGCGGGCTAGCGGGAGATGAGCAGTTCTTC.